Listed below are T cell receptor beta chains from one sample, sequenced in a study of cytomegalovirus exposure and HLA in healthy donors. Using immunoSEQ multiplex PCR, the repertoire was profiled, and TCRdb retains in-frame clones only, with some absent. The table for this sample gives roughly 120,000 clones. Sequencing used PBMCs. The receptors derive from a man aged 25-45 years in good health and CMV-seronegative. The CDR3 runs from the conserved cysteine through the conserved F or W. D genes are given only for firm matches.

j_call d_call v_call cdr3_nt cdr3_aa
TRBJ2-3 TRBD2 TRBV4-2 TGTGCCAGCAGCACGTCACTAGCGGTCACAAATACGCAGTATTTT CASSTSLAVTNTQYF
TRBJ2-1 NA TRBV2 TGTGCCAGCAGGGACAGCGCTCAGCGGGGGCAGTTCTTC CASRDSAQRGQFF
TRBJ1-5 NA TRBV4-1 TGCGCCAGCAGCACTTCCTTCTCCGGGGGAATCAATCAGCCCCAGCATTTT CASSTSFSGGINQPQHF
TRBJ2-1 TRBD2 TRBV7-2 TGTGCCAGCAGCTTTGGGAGGGAGTGGGAGCAGTTCTTC CASSFGREWEQFF
TRBJ2-4 NA TRBV28 TGTGCCAGCACCCAGGCCCCGGGAAGAAACATTCAGTACTTC CASTQAPGRNIQYF
TRBJ2-2 NA TRBV9 TGTGCCAGCAGCGTAGACGGACAAATCACCGGGGAGCTGTTTTTT CASSVDGQITGELFF
TRBJ1-2 NA TRBV28 TGTGCCAGCAGTCCGCCTCGCCCAGGGGCGCCCGGCTACACCTTC CASSPPRPGAPGYTF
TRBJ2-1 TRBD2 TRBV4-3 TGCGCCAGCAGCCAAGACGGGACTAGCTACTACAATGAGCAGTTCTTC CASSQDGTSYYNEQFF
TRBJ2-7 TRBD2 TRBV4-1 TGCGCCAGCAGCCTTGACAGGTCGGGGGGGGAGCAGTACTTC CASSLDRSGGEQYF
TRBJ2-7 TRBD2 TRBV19 TGTGCCAGTAGTGCGGGGACTACCGCCTACGAGCAGTACTTC CASSAGTTAYEQYF
TRBJ2-7 TRBD1 TRBV15 TGTGCCACCAGCAGAGATCTCACAGGGGGGAGCGAGCAGTACTTC CATSRDLTGGSEQYF
TRBJ2-7 TRBD2 TRBV29-1 TGCAGCGTTGAGGGGGATAGGGGAGGGACCTACGAGCAGTACTTC CSVEGDRGGTYEQYF
TRBJ2-6 NA TRBV30 TGTGCCTGGACGTGGCAGGGAAGTGCCCTGACTTTC CAWTWQGSALTF
TRBJ1-4 NA TRBV7-9 TGTGCCAGCGGCTCCGGGGGTGTAAAACTGTTTTTT CASGSGGVKLFF
TRBJ2-7 TRBD2 TRBV27 TGTGCCAGCAGTTTATCGGGAGGGTACTACGAGCAGTACTTC CASSLSGGYYEQYF
TRBJ1-1 NA TRBV6-1 TGTGCCAGCAGCGCCGACAGAAACACTGAAGCTTTCTTT CASSADRNTEAFF
TRBJ1-4 NA TRBV11-2 TGTGCCAGCAGCTTCCGAGCCGAACTTGAGGAAAAACTGTTTTTT CASSFRAELEEKLFF
TRBJ1-6 NA TRBV5-1 TGCGCCAGCAGCCGCATGTTGGGGGCTGATTCACCCCTCCACTTT CASSRMLGADSPLHF
TRBJ2-3 NA TRBV18 TGTGCCAGCTCACCACTTTTAACGCGTACAGATACGCAGTATTTT CASSPLLTRTDTQYF
TRBJ2-7 NA TRBV5-1 TGCGCCAGCAGCTTGGGCCGGGACACCGGCGAGCAGTACTTC CASSLGRDTGEQYF
TRBJ1-2 TRBD1 TRBV28 TGTGCCAGCAGCAAGATGACAGGGAACTATGGCTACACCTTC CASSKMTGNYGYTF
TRBJ1-1 TRBD1 TRBV28 TGTGCCAGCAGTCTAGGGACAGGGGGCACTGAAGCTTTCTTT CASSLGTGGTEAFF
TRBJ2-7 NA TRBV2 TGTGCCAGCATGGAGTACTACGAGCAGTACTTC CASMEYYEQYF
TRBJ1-6 NA TRBV29-1 TGCAGCGTTGAAGGGGGGGGGTCCTATAATTCACCCCTCCACTTT CSVEGGGSYNSPLHF
TRBJ2-5 NA TRBV28 TGTGCCAGCAGTGGGGCCCGCCCGAAAGAGACCCAGTACTTC CASSGARPKETQYF
TRBJ2-1 NA TRBV13 TGTGCCAGCAGCCTCTTAGATCTGGGCCGGGATTCGGATGAGCAGTTCTTC CASSLLDLGRDSDEQFF
TRBJ1-1 NA TRBV18 TGTGCCAGCTCGACGGGACAGAACACTGAAGCTTTCTTT CASSTGQNTEAFF
TRBJ2-7 TRBD1 TRBV28 TGTGCCAGCACCCAGACAGGGACCTACGAGCAGTACTTC CASTQTGTYEQYF
TRBJ2-7 TRBD1 TRBV6-4 TGTGCCAGCAGCGTGGGACAGGGACCTTTCTACGAGCAGTACTTC CASSVGQGPFYEQYF
TRBJ2-6 NA TRBV10-1 TGCGCCAGCAGCCGACGGAGGGGGGCCAACGTCCTGACTTTC CASSRRRGANVLTF
TRBJ2-7 TRBD1 TRBV2 TGTGCCAGCAGTGGGACAGGTTCCTACGAGCAGTACTTC CASSGTGSYEQYF
TRBJ2-2 TRBD1 TRBV19 TGTGCCAGTAGTCTCACAGGGGGCGCAGAGACCGGGGAGCTGTTTTTT CASSLTGGAETGELFF
TRBJ1-5 NA TRBV28 TGTGCCAGCAGTTTCAGAGGAGCGAAATCGACGGGCAATCAGCCCCAGCATTTT CASSFRGAKSTGNQPQHF
TRBJ1-2 TRBD1 TRBV29-1 TGCAGCGTTGGCTTCTGGGACAGGGGGCTTGGCTACACCTTC CSVGFWDRGLGYTF
TRBJ1-4 TRBD1 TRBV19 TGTGCCAGTAGTTTCGGACAGGGGGTAGGCGAAAAACTGTTTTTT CASSFGQGVGEKLFF
TRBJ2-7 TRBD1 TRBV7-2 TGTGCCAGCAGCCGTGGACAGGGAAACTACGAGCAGTACTTC CASSRGQGNYEQYF
TRBJ2-2 TRBD2 TRBV5-6 TGTGCCAGCAGCTACCTAGGACTAGCGGGAGCGGGCGGGGAGCTGTTTTTT CASSYLGLAGAGGELFF
TRBJ1-1 NA TRBV30 TGTGCCTGGAGTGACCGGGGGGGACGGGAAGCTTTCTTT CAWSDRGGREAFF
TRBJ1-4 NA TRBV2 TGTGCCAGCAGTGATCCGAACCGGGGACTGTTTTTT CASSDPNRGLFF
TRBJ1-5 NA TRBV28 TGTGCCAGCAGCCCCCCTCCTCGGGTACTGAGCAATCAGCCCCAGCATTTT CASSPPPRVLSNQPQHF